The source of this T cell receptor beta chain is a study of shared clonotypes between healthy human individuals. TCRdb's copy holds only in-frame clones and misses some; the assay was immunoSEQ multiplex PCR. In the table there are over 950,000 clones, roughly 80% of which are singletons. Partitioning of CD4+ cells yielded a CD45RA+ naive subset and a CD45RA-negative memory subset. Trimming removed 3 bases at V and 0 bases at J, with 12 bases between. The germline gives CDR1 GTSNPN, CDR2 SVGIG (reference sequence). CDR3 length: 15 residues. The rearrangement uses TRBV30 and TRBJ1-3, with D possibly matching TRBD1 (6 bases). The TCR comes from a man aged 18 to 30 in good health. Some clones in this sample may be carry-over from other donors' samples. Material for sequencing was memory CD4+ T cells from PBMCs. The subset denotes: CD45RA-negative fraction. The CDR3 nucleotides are TGTGCCTGGAGCCGACAGGTCTTCTCTGGAAACACCATATATTTT. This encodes CAWSRQVFSGNTIYF.